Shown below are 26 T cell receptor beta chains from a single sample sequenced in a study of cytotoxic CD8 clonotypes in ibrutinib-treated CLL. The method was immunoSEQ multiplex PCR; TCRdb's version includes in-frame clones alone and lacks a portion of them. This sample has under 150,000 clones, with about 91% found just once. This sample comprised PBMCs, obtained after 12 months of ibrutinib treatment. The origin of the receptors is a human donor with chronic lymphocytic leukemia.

The DNA for the CDR3 is TGTGCCAGTAGTGGGGGACAGGGGTCCGCCTACGAGCAGTACTTC. It translates to CASSGGQGSAYEQYF. This chain links TRBV19 with TRBJ2-7; 10 bases align to TRBD1. V was pared by 5 bases and J by 2 bases, with 6 bases of the junction left unmatched. This CDR3 is 15 amino acids long. Germline CDR1 LNHDA, CDR2 SQIVND (reference sequence).

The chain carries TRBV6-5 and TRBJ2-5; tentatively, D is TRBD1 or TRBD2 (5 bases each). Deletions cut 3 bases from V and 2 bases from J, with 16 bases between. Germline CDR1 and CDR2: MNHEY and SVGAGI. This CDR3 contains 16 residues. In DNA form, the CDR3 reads TGTGCCAGCAGTTATTCGGGACGGCCGGGGCAAGAGACCCAGTACTTC. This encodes CASSYSGRPGQETQYF.

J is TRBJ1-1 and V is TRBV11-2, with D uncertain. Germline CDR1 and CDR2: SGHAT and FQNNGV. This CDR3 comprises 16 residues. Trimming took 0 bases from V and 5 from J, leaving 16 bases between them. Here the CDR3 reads CASSLDSRQRRTEAFF. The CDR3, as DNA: TGTGCCAGCAGCTTAGATTCGCGGCAGCGGAGGACTGAAGCTTTCTTT.

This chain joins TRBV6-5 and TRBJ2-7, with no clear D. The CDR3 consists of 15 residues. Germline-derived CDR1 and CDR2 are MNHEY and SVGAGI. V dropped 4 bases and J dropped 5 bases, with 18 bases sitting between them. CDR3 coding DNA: TGTGCCAGCAGTTCCCCGGGCTTAGAGGATCACGAGCAGTACTTC. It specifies CASSSPGLEDHEQYF.

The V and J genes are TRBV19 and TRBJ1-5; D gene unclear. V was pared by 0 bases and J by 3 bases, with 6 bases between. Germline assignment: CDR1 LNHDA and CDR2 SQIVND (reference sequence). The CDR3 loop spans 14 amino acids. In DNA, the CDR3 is TGTGCCAGTAGTATAGATCTGGACAATCAGCCCCAGCATTTT. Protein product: CASSIDLDNQPQHF.

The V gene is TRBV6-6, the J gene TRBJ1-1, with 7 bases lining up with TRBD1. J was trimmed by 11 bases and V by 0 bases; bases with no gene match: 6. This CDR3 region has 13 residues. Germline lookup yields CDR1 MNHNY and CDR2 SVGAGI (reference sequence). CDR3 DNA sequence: TGTGCCAGCAGTTACTCGAGCGACAGGGACGCTTTCTTT. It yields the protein CASSYSSDRDAFF.

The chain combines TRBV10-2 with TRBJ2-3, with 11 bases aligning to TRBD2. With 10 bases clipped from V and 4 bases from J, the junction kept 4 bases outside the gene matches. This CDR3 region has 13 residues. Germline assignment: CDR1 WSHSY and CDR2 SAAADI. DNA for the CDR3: TGCGCCACCCGACTAGCGGGATCAGATACGCAGTATTTT. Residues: CATRLAGSDTQYF.

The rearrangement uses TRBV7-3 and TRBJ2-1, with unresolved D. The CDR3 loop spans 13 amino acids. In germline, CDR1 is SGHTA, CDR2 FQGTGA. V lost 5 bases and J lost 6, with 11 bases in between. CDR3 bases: TGTGCCAGCAGCCCCCGTTGGAGCAATGAGCAGTTCTTC. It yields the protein CASSPRWSNEQFF.

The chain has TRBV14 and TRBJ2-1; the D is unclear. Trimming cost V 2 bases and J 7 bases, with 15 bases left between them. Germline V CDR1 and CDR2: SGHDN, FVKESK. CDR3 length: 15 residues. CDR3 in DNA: TGTGCCAGCAGCCAATTGCTAGTATCTCGTAATGAGCAGTTCTTC. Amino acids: CASSQLLVSRNEQFF.

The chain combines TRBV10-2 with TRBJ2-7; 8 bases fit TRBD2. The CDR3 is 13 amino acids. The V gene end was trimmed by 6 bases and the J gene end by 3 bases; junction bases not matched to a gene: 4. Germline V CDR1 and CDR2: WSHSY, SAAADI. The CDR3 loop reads CASRSGSSYEQYF. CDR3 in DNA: TGCGCCAGCAGGAGCGGGAGTAGCTACGAGCAGTACTTC.

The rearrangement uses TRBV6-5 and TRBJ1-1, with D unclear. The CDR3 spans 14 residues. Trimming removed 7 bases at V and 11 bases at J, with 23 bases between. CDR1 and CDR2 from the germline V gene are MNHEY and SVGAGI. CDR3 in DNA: TGTGCCAGCACCCAGTCGCGGCGCACTCGGATGGCTTTCTTT. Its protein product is CASTQSRRTRMAFF.

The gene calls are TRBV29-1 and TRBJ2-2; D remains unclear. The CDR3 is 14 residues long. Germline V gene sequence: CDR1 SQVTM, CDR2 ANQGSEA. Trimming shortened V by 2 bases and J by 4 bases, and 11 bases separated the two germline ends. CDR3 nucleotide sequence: TGCAGCGTTGAAAGTCAGACACGCACCGGGGAGCTGTTTTTT. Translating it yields CSVESQTRTGELFF.

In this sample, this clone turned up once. The CDR3 here is CASSEDWAAAQETQYF. As DNA, the CDR3 is TGTGCCAGCAGTGAGGACTGGGCTGCGGCTCAAGAGACCCAGTACTTC. The V and J genes are TRBV25-1 and TRBJ2-5, with TRBD2 as a possible D gene (5 bases). With 3 bases removed from V and 2 bases from J, the gap between germline ends came to 16 bases. The germline gives CDR1 MGHDK, CDR2 SYGVNS. This CDR3 is 16 amino acids long. The full variable domain, rest sourced from reference TRBV25-1 and TRBJ2-5, is EADIYQTPRYLVIGTGKKITLECSQTMGHDKMYWYQQDPGMELHLIHYSYGVNSTEKGDLSSESTVSRIRTEHFPLTLESARPSHTSQYLCASSEDWAAAQETQYFGPGTRLLVL.

CDR3 protein: CASSPLESDTQYF. The CDR3 DNA follows: TGTGCCAGCTCACCACTGGAGTCGGATACGCAGTATTTT. The chain carries TRBV18 and TRBJ2-3, with D uncertain. V gave up 1 base and J gave up 6 bases, with 8 bases separating them. Germline CDR1 KGHSH, CDR2 LQKENI. This CDR3 is built from 13 residues. The complete variable domain, with remaining parts taken from reference TRBV18 and TRBJ2-3, reads NAGVMQNPRHLVRRRGQEARLRCSPMKGHSHVYWYRQLPEEGLKFMVYLQKENIIDESGMPKERFSAEFPKEGPSILRIQQVVRGDSAAYFCASSPLESDTQYFGPGTRLTVL.

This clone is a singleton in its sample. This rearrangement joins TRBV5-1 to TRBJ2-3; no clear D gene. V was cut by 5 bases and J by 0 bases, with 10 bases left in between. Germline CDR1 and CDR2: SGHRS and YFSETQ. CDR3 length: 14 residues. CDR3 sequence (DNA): TGCGCCAGCAGGGATGTGAGGAGCACAGATACGCAGTATTTT. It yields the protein CASRDVRSTDTQYF.

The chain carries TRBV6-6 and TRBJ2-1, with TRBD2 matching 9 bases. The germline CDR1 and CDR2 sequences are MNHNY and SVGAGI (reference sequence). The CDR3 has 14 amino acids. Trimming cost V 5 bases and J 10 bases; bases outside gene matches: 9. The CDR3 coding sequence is TGTGCCAGCAGTCCCGGGGGAGCGGGAGGCGAGCAGTTCTTC. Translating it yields CASSPGGAGGEQFF.

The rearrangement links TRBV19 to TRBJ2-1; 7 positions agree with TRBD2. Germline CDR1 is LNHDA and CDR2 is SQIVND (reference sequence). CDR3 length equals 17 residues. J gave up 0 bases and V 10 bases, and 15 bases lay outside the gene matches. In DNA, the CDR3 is TGTGCCACCCGGGGGGTGGATGCGGTCCTCTCCTACAATGAGCAGTTCTTC. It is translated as CATRGVDAVLSYNEQFF.

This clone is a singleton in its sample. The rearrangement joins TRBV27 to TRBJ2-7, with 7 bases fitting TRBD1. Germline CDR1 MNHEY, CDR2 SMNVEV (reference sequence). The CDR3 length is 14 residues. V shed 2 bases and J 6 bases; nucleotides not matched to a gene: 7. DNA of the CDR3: TGTGCCAGCAGTTTACGGCAAACAGGGGCCGAGCAGTACTTC. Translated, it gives CASSLRQTGAEQYF.

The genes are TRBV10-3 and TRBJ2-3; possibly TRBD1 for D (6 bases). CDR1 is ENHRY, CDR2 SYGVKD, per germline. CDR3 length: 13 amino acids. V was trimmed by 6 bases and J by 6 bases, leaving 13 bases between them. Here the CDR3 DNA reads TGTGCCATCAGGTGGGGACACCCTGATACGCAGTATTTT. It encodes CAIRWGHPDTQYF.

This CDR3 reads CASSQGTGGQPQHF. In DNA, the CDR3 is TGCGCCAGCAGCCAAGGGACAGGGGGACAGCCCCAGCATTTT. This chain links TRBV4-3 with TRBJ1-5; 10 bases fit TRBD1. Germline V gene sequence: CDR1 LGHNA, CDR2 YSLEER. The CDR3 sequence is 14 residues long. Trimming removed 1 base from V and 7 bases from J; junction bases left unmatched: 1.

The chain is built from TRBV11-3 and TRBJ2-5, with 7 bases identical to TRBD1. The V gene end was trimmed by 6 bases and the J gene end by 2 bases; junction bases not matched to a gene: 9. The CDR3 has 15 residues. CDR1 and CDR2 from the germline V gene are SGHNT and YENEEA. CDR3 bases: TGTGCCAGCAGTTTAAGGGGACAGCCTCAAGAGACCCAGTACTTC. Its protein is CASSLRGQPQETQYF.

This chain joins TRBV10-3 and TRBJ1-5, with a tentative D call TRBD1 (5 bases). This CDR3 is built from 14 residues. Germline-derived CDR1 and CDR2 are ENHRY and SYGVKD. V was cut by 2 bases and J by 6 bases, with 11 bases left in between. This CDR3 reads CAISEGRQGQPQHF. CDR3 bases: TGTGCCATCAGTGAGGGTCGGCAGGGTCAGCCCCAGCATTTT.

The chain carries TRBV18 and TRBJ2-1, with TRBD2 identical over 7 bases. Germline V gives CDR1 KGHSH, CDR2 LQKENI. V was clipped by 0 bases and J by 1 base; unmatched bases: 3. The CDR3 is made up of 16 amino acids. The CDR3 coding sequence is TGTGCCAGCTCACCACCGGGGGGGGAGTCCTACAATGAGCAGTTCTTC. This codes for CASSPPGGESYNEQFF.

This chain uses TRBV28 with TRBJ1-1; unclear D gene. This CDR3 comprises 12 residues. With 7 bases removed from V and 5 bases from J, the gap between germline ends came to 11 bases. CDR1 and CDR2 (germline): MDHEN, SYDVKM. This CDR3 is CASTLGQTEAFF. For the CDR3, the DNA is TGTGCCAGCACTTTGGGCCAGACTGAAGCTTTCTTT.

The CDR3 is CASSQDPFGSTDTQYF. CDR3 bases: TGCGCCAGCAGCCAAGATCCGTTCGGTAGCACAGATACGCAGTATTTT. The chain has TRBV4-1 and TRBJ2-3; no reliable D call. CDR1 and CDR2 (germline): MGHRA, YSYEKL. V gave up 0 bases and J gave up 0 bases, with 10 bases separating them. The CDR3 length is 16 residues.

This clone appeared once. As DNA, the CDR3 is TGTGCCAGCAGTAGGGACCAAGTAACCGGGGAGCTGTTTTTT. It is translated as CASSRDQVTGELFF. This rearrangement joins TRBV6-5 to TRBJ2-2; D might be TRBD1 or TRBD2, each matching 5 bases. The CDR3 sequence is 14 residues long. V dropped 5 bases and J dropped 5 bases, with 12 bases sitting between them. Germline loops: CDR1 MNHEY, CDR2 SVGAGI.